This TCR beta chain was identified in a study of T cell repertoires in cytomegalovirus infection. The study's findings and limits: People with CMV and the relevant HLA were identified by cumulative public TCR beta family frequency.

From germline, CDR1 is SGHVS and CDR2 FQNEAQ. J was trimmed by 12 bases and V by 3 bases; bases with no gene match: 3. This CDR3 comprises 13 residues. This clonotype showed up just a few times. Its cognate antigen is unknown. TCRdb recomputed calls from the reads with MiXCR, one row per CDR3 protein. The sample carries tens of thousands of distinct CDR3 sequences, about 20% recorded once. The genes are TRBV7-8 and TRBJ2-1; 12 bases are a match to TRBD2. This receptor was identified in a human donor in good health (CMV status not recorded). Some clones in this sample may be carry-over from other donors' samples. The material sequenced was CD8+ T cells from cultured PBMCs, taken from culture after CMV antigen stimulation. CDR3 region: CASSLGLAGLQFF. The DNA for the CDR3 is TGTGCCAGCAGCTTGGGACTAGCGGGCCTGCAGTTCTTC.